This T cell receptor (beta chain) was captured in a study of T cell changes during pregnancy in multiple sclerosis (dated by TCRdb to about 2019). With respect to the entire study: The study examined how the T cell repertoire changed over the course of pregnancy in women with multiple sclerosis.

As encoded in the germline V gene, CDR1 is SNHLY while CDR2 is FYNNEI. The CDR3 covers 14 residues, taking in both the cysteine and the phenylalanine. The only DNA kept is the CDR3, 42 bases in frame from the first base. Compared with germline, V lacks 7 bases and J lacks 6 bases; bases without a gene match: 10. Library method: the immunoSEQ multiplex PCR assay. What TCRdb holds here is the immuneACCESS table cut down to in-frame rearrangements. Part of the clones is not present; checked against another copy, under half of the missing clones reflect an unresolved V gene, and the others are unexplained. The sample records 30,000 to 50,000 clones, about 91% of which are singletons. The top ten constitute under 0.9% of the sample. A remark on this clone: Its antigen is unknown. The sample holds no much larger clone one base away, and base qualities are not on file.

The source is a female donor with multiple sclerosis, enrolled in a pregnancy study. This chain joins TRBV2 to TRBJ2-7, with 9 middle bases fitting TRBD2. Here the sequenced sample was CD4+ T cells from peripheral blood mononuclear cells, taken in the third trimester of pregnancy. The nucleotide sequence reads TGTGCCAGCACCTTTAGCGGGAGCGGGGGCGAGCAGTACTTC. Its product reads: CASTFSGSGGEQYF.